The clone carrying this T cell receptor beta chain was detected only a few times. The antigen is unknown. The data were obtained in a study of chemoradiotherapy in HPV16-positive cancers. Study outcomes and limitations: Functional assays defining HPV-specific T cells used only a couple of HPV16-positive patients. HPV-responsive T-cell expansion during chemoradiotherapy was linked to improved recurrence-free survival in HPV16-positive patients.

The protocol was immunoSEQ multiplex PCR, while the TCRdb copy is restricted to in-frame clones and leaves out a portion. The profile shows over 9,000 clones, approximately 81% of them singletons. Samples were taken several times over chemoradiotherapy. This CDR3 has 17 residues. Germline-derived CDR1 and CDR2 are MNHEY and SMNVEV (reference sequence). Trimming pared 6 bases from V and 2 bases from J, leaving 20 bases between. The V and J genes are TRBV27 and TRBJ1-5; the D is unclear. The sequenced sample was tumor tissue, obtained from a patient who underwent chemoradiotherapy. This sequence originates from a human donor with HPV-associated anogenital cancer. CDR3 in amino acids: CASSRTAVPGRNQPQHF. CDR3 bases: TGTGCCAGCAGCAGGACGGCGGTTCCGGGTCGCAATCAGCCCCAGCATTTT.